A single sample is the source of the 20 T cell receptor beta chains below, sequenced in a study of beta chain features in type 1 diabetes. TCRB transcripts that were expressed got sequenced, as all of the isolated RNA had been reverse transcribed. Repertoires were generated with immunoSEQ multiplex PCR, while TCRdb's copy carries only in-frame clones and drops some. Of about 240,000 clones in the sample, around a quarter were seen once. The sequencing sample was made of central memory CD4+ T cells from blood. The receptors shown here come from a young man in good health.

This chain links TRBV7-9 with TRBJ2-5; D call uncertain. V lost 2 bases and J 3 bases, leaving 7 bases between the germline ends. Germline lookup yields CDR1 SEHNR and CDR2 FQNEAQ (reference sequence). There are 13 residues in the CDR3. The CDR3 nucleotides read TGTGCCAGCAGCTTACGGACCAAAGAGACCCAGTACTTC. Translated, it gives CASSLRTKETQYF.

The genes are TRBV15 and TRBJ2-5; no definite D call. The germline gives CDR1 LNHNV, CDR2 YYDKDF (reference sequence). Between the trimmed V and J ends, which lost 3 bases and 1 base, there was a span of 9 bases. The CDR3 spans 14 residues. The CDR3 DNA is TGTGCCACCAGCAGTTATACGGTCCAAGAGACCCAGTACTTC. Encoded protein: CATSSYTVQETQYF.

This clone was seen a handful of times. The same CDR3 can be traced to other DNA sequences in this sample. The V call is TRBV4-2, the J call TRBJ2-5; D not resolved. V was trimmed by 0 bases and J by 4 bases, leaving 6 bases between them. Germline V gene data show CDR1 as LGHNA and CDR2 as YNFKEQ. The CDR3 runs 13 residues. CDR3 in DNA: TGTGCCAGCAGCCAAGAGTGGGGAGAGACCCAGTACTTC. Its protein product is CASSQEWGETQYF.

The chain recombines TRBV7-2 with TRBJ2-7; 7 bases map to TRBD1. The CDR3 contains 16 residues. Per the germline V gene, CDR1 is SGHTA and CDR2 is FQGNSA. The V and J ends lost 1 base and 0 bases, in that order; junction bases with no gene match: 6. CDR3 region: CASSLEPGTASYEQYF. DNA for the CDR3: TGTGCCAGCAGCTTAGAGCCGGGGACAGCCTCCTACGAGCAGTACTTC.

The chain employs TRBV10-3 and TRBJ2-7; perhaps TRBD2 as D (6 bases). This CDR3 contains 11 residues. V was clipped by 6 bases and J by 7 bases, with 10 bases between them. The germline V gene encodes CDR1 ENHRY and CDR2 SYGVKD. The chain's CDR3 is CAIREGGEQYF. CDR3 DNA sequence: TGTGCCATCAGGGAGGGTGGTGAGCAGTACTTC.

The table lists this clone with a few counts. The V and J genes are TRBV2 and TRBJ2-7; no definite D call. Germline CDR1 reads SNHLY; CDR2 reads FYNNEI. The germline V and J ends were trimmed by 8 bases and 2 bases, with 13 bases remaining between them. CDR3 length equals 13 residues. CDR3 sequence: CASLELSPYEQYF. The CDR3 DNA sequence: TGTGCCAGCCTAGAACTAAGTCCCTACGAGCAGTACTTC.

The V and J genes are TRBV2 and TRBJ2-7; D call uncertain. Trimming took 6 bases from V and 0 from J, leaving 6 bases between them. There are 12 residues in the CDR3. Germline assignment: CDR1 SNHLY and CDR2 FYNNEI. CDR3 region: CASSPVSYEQYF. The CDR3 nucleotides read TGTGCCAGCAGCCCGGTCTCCTACGAGCAGTACTTC.

Only a few counts were recorded for this clone. The rearrangement uses TRBV4-3 and TRBJ2-7, with a tentative D call TRBD2 (6 bases). The CDR3 covers 13 residues. With 9 bases removed from V and 2 bases from J, the gap between germline ends came to 14 bases. The germline V gene has CDR1 LGHNA and CDR2 YSLEER. DNA for the CDR3: TGCGCCAGAGATACCGGGAGTCCCTACGAGCAGTACTTC. This translates into CARDTGSPYEQYF.

This clone was observed a handful of times. The chain employs TRBV19 and TRBJ2-7; TRBD2 agrees at 13 bases. Germline trimming cut 3 bases from V and 0 bases from J; bases unmatched to any gene: 5. The CDR3 totals 17 residues. Germline V CDR1 and CDR2: LNHDA, SQIVND (reference sequence). This chain's CDR3 is CASSMGTSGINSYEQYF. The CDR3 DNA reads as TGTGCCAGTAGTATGGGGACTAGCGGGATCAACTCCTACGAGCAGTACTTC.

V and J are TRBV5-1 and TRBJ2-3, with D perhaps matching TRBD1 (7 bases). Trimming pared 4 bases from V and 1 base from J, leaving 22 bases between. There are 18 residues in the CDR3. CDR1 is SGHRS and CDR2 is YFSETQ in the germline V gene. The DNA for the CDR3 is TGCGCCAGCAGCAGTCAAGTAGGAGGGGGCAGCGGCACAGATACGCAGTATTTT. This translates into CASSSQVGGGSGTDTQYF.

This clone came up a few times. The V call is TRBV18, the J call TRBJ2-1, with TRBD2 identical over 8 bases. The length of the CDR3 is 17 residues. Germline trimming cut 3 bases from V and 8 bases from J; bases unmatched to any gene: 15. Per the germline V gene, CDR1 is KGHSH and CDR2 is LQKENI. The CDR3 sequence is CASSPQSGPAGVDEQFF. CDR3 nucleotides: TGTGCCAGCTCACCCCAGTCGGGGCCAGCGGGAGTGGATGAGCAGTTCTTC.

This clone was detected only a few times. The V gene is TRBV6-1, the J gene TRBJ2-5; D is perhaps TRBD1 or TRBD2 (5 bases each). CDR1 and CDR2 (germline): MNHNS, SASEGT. Trimming left V 5 bases short and J 5 bases short, with 15 bases between. This CDR3 is 14 amino acids long. The CDR3 DNA sequence: TGTGCCAGCAGTCGAGGACCCGGGACCGAGACCCAGTACTTC. Translating gives CASSRGPGTETQYF.

Only one count was recorded for this clone. A far larger clone lies a single base away; this is likely a read error. The chain carries TRBV5-4 and TRBJ2-1, with D maybe TRBD2 (6 bases). The CDR3 is 16 amino acids. In germline, CDR1 is SGHNT, CDR2 YYREEE (reference sequence). V gave up 0 bases and J gave up 12 bases, with 22 bases separating them. The CDR3 coding sequence is TGTGCCAGCAGCTTGGCCGCGGCTGGCGGACTACGGGGGCAGTTCTTC. Translated: CASSLAAAGGLRGQFF.

The chain combines TRBV5-6 with TRBJ2-3, with 9 bases fitting TRBD1. The CDR3 is made up of 15 amino acids. V shed 4 bases, J shed 1 base, and the junction held 4 bases outside the gene matches. In germline, CDR1 is SGHDT, CDR2 YYEEEE. CDR3 sequence (DNA): TGTGCCAGCAGCCGACAGGGGGTCGGCACAGATACGCAGTATTTT. Its protein is CASSRQGVGTDTQYF.

The rearrangement links TRBV4-2 to TRBJ2-5; TRBD1 matches 9 bases. The germline V gene has CDR1 LGHNA and CDR2 YNFKEQ. Losses at the gene ends were 3 bases for V and 5 bases for J; bases not matched to a gene: 4. This CDR3 spans 14 amino acids. CDR3 bases: TGTGCCAGCAGCCAGGACAGGGGCTTGGAGACCCAGTACTTC. This encodes CASSQDRGLETQYF.

The genes are TRBV7-2 and TRBJ2-1, with D unclear. V lost 5 bases to trimming and J lost 7 bases, with 18 bases between them. Germline CDR1 reads SGHTA; CDR2 reads FQGNSA. The CDR3 is made up of 15 amino acids. The DNA of the CDR3 is TGTGCCAGCAGCCCCTTCGACTTAAAGAGAAATGAGCAGTTCTTC. Amino acids: CASSPFDLKRNEQFF. Full variable domain (remainder filled in from reference TRBV7-2 and TRBJ2-1): GAGVSQSPSNKVTEKGKDVELRCDPISGHTALYWYRQSLGQGLEFLIYFQGNSAPDKSGLPSDRFSAERTGGSVSTLTIQRTQQEDSAVYLCASSPFDLKRNEQFFGPGTRLTVL.

This chain uses TRBV9 with TRBJ2-2; D is unresolved. V lost 0 bases and J lost 1, with 10 bases in between. The CDR3 runs to 16 residues. Germline V CDR1 and CDR2: SGDLS, YYNGEE. CDR3 in DNA: TGTGCCAGCAGCGTAGATCTCCCCCAGAACACCGGGGAGCTGTTTTTT. It yields the protein CASSVDLPQNTGELFF.

The chain uses TRBV19 and TRBJ2-1; a weak D match, TRBD2 (5 bases). Germline CDR1 and CDR2: LNHDA and SQIVND (reference sequence). The CDR3 is 17 residues long. Trimming cost V 2 bases and J 0 bases, with 14 bases left between them. CDR3 nucleotide sequence: TGTGCCAGTAGTATATCTTCTAGCAGAAGCTCCTACAATGAGCAGTTCTTC. Encoded protein: CASSISSSRSSYNEQFF. The variable domain in full, with the rest retrieved from reference TRBV19 and TRBJ2-1, is DGGITQSPKYLFRKEGQNVTLSCEQNLNHDAMYWYRQDPGQGLRLIYYSQIVNDFQKGDIAEGYSVSREKKESFPLTVTSAQKNPTAFYLCASSISSSRSSYNEQFFGPGTRLTVL.

The chain carries TRBV29-1 and TRBJ1-1; 7 nucleotides line up with TRBD1. CDR3 length: 13 residues. The trim removed 6 bases at V and 5 bases at J, leaving 9 bases unmatched. Germline V CDR1 and CDR2: SQVTM, ANQGSEA. The CDR3 reads CSVQTGHGTEAFF. The CDR3 coding sequence is TGCAGCGTCCAGACAGGGCATGGGACTGAAGCTTTCTTT.

The sample holds a few counts of this clone. CDR3 nucleotides: TGCAGCGTTGAAGATCGGCAGGGTTATGGAAAGACCCAGTACTTC. Translation: CSVEDRQGYGKTQYF. The chain has TRBV29-1 and TRBJ2-5; D possibly corresponds to TRBD1 (5 bases). Between the trimmed V and J ends, which lost 0 bases and 6 bases, there was a span of 17 bases. The CDR3 loop spans 15 amino acids. Germline V gene data show CDR1 as SQVTM and CDR2 as ANQGSEA.